This T cell receptor (beta chain) was sequenced during a study of PD-L1 blockade in urothelial cancer. About the study: Intravenous atezolizumab, 1,200 mg every 3 weeks, was begun by patients around 2014. About 90% of the roughly 29 patients were men who had bladder-origin urothelial cancer.

TCRdb's table, derived via immunoSEQ multiplex PCR, lists solely in-frame clones and lacks some. The sample lists about 48,000 clones, approximately 86% occurring once. This sample's time point: peripheral blood 6 weeks after treatment start. Per the germline V gene, CDR1 is MNHNY and CDR2 is SVGAGI (reference sequence). The V gene end was trimmed by 7 bases and the J gene end by 2 bases; junction bases not matched to a gene: 10. The length of the CDR3 is 15 residues. This rearrangement joins TRBV6-6 to TRBJ2-7; 8 bases align to TRBD1. The sample here was PBMCs, taken around atezolizumab (anti-PD-L1) treatment. This receptor was taken from a man aged 55 to 70 with urothelial cancer. The CDR3 loop is CASTHRGALPYEQYF. CDR3 sequence (DNA): TGTGCCAGCACCCACAGGGGGGCTTTGCCCTACGAGCAGTACTTC.